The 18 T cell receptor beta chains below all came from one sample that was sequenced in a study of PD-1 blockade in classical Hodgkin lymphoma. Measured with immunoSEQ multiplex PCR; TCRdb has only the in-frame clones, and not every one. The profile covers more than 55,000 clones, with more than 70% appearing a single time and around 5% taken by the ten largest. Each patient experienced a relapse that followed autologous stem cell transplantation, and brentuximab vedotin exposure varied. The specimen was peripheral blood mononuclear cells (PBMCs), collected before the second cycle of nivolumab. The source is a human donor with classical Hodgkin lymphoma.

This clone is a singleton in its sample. The CDR3 bases are TGCGCCAGCAGCTTGGCCGATAATGGTGGTGAAGCTTTCTTT. It translates to CASSLADNGGEAFF. This chain connects TRBV5-1 to TRBJ1-1; D unresolved. The CDR3 length is 14 residues. In germline, CDR1 is SGHRS, CDR2 YFSETQ. V was trimmed by 0 bases and J by 7 bases, leaving 13 bases between them.

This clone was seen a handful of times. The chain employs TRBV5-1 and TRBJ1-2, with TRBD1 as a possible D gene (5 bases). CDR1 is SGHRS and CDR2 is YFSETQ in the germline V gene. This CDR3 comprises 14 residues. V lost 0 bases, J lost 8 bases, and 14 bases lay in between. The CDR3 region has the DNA TGCGCCAGCAGCTTGGCCAAGGGACCCGGGGGCTACACCTTC. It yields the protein CASSLAKGPGGYTF.

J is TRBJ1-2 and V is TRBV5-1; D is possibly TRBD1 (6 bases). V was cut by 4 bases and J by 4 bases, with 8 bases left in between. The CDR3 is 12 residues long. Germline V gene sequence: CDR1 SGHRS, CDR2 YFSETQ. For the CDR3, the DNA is TGCGCCAGCAGCACGGACAGCTATGGCTACACCTTC. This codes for CASSTDSYGYTF.

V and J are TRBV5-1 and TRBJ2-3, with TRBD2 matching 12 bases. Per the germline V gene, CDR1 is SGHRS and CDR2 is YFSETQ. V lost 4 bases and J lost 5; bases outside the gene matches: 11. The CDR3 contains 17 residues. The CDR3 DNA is TGCGCCAGCAGCCCAGATCCTAGCGGGGGGGCAAGAGATACGCAGTATTTT. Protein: CASSPDPSGGARDTQYF.

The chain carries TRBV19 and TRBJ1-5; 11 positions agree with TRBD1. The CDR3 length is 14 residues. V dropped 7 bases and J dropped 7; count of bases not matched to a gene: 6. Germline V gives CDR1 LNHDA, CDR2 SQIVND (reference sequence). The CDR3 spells CASIRTGGLQPQHF. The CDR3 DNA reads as TGTGCCAGTATTCGGACAGGGGGCTTGCAGCCCCAGCATTTT.

CDR3 in amino acids: CASSLGSGGTREQFF. In nucleotides, the CDR3 is TGTGCCAGCAGTTTAGGGTCAGGGGGAACCCGTGAGCAGTTCTTC. V gene TRBV27 combines with J gene TRBJ2-1; the match to TRBD1 covers 7 bases. Trimming took 2 bases from V and 9 from J; bases not matched to a gene: 10. The V gene's germline CDR1 is MNHEY and CDR2 SMNVEV (reference sequence). CDR3 length equals 15 residues.

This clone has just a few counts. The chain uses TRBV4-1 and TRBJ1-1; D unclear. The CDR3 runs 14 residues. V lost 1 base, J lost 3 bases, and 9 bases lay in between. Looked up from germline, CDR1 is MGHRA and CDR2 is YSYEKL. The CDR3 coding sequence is TGCGCCAGCAGCCAAGGTGTCCGCTACACTGAAGCTTTCTTT. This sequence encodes CASSQGVRYTEAFF.

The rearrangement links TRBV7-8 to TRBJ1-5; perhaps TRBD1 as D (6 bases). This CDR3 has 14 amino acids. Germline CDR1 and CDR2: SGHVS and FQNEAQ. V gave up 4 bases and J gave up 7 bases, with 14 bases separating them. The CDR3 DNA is TGTGCCAGCAGCTCCCCCCAGCAGGGGCAGCCCCAGCATTTT. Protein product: CASSSPQQGQPQHF.

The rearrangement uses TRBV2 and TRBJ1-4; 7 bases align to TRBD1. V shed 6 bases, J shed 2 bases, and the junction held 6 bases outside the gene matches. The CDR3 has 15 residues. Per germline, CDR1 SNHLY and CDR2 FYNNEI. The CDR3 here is CASRARQGTNEKLFF. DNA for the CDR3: TGTGCCAGCAGGGCAAGACAGGGCACTAATGAAAAACTGTTTTTT.

The CDR3 loop is CASSLGGQGRSPLHF. For the CDR3, the DNA is TGCGCCAGCAGCTTGGGGGGACAGGGTAGATCACCCCTCCACTTT. The chain uses TRBV5-1 and TRBJ1-6; 9 nucleotides line up with TRBD1. CDR1 and CDR2 from the germline V gene are SGHRS and YFSETQ. The J segment lost 10 bases and the V segment lost 0 bases, leaving 5 bases of the junction unmatched. This CDR3 comprises 15 residues. Together with reference TRBV5-1 and TRBJ1-6, the CDR3 gives the full variable domain: KAGVTQTPRYLIKTRGQQVTLSCSPISGHRSVSWYQQTPGQGLQFLFEYFSETQRNKGNFPGRFSGRQFSNSRSEMNVSTLELGDSALYLCASSLGGQGRSPLHFGNGTRLTVT.

The CDR3 DNA is TGCGCCAGCAGCTCCCGGCCAGATTCACCCCTCCACTTT. It specifies CASSSRPDSPLHF. The chain couples TRBV5-1 to TRBJ1-6; D is unresolved. CDR3 size: 13 residues. Trimming took 3 bases from V and 8 from J, leaving 9 bases between them. The germline V gene has CDR1 SGHRS and CDR2 YFSETQ.

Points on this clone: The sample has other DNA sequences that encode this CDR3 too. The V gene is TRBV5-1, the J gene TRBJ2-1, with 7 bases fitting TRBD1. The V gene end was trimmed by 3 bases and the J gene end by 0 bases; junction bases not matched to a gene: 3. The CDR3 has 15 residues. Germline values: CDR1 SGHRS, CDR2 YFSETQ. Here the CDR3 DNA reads TGCGCCAGCAGCTCGACAGGGAGCTCCTACAATGAGCAGTTCTTC. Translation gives CASSSTGSSYNEQFF.

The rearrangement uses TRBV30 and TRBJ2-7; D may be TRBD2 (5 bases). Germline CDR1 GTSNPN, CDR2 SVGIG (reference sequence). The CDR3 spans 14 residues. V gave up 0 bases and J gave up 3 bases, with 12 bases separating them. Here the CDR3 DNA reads TGTGCCTGGAGTGTAGGGCTCGAGGGCTACGAGCAGTACTTC. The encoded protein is CAWSVGLEGYEQYF.

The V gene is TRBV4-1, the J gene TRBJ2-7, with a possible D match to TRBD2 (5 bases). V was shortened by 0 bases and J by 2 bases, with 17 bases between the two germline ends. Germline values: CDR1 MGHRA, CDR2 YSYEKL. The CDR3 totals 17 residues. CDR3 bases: TGCGCCAGCAGCCAAGACACCTGGGAGTTAGGTACCTACGAGCAGTACTTC. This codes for CASSQDTWELGTYEQYF.

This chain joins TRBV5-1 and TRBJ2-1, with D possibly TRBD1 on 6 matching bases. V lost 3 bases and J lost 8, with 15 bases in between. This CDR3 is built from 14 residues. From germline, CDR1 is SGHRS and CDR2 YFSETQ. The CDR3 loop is CASSSDGRGHEQFF. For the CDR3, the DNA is TGCGCCAGCAGCTCTGATGGCAGGGGCCATGAGCAGTTCTTC. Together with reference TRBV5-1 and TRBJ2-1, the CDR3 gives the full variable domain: KAGVTQTPRYLIKTRGQQVTLSCSPISGHRSVSWYQQTPGQGLQFLFEYFSETQRNKGNFPGRFSGRQFSNSRSEMNVSTLELGDSALYLCASSSDGRGHEQFFGPGTRLTVL.

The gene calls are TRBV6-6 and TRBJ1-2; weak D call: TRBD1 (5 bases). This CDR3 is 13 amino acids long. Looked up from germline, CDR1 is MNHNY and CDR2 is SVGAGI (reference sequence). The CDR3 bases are TGTGCATTCAAGCAGTCGGGGAGGGACGGCTACACCTTC. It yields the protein CAFKQSGRDGYTF.

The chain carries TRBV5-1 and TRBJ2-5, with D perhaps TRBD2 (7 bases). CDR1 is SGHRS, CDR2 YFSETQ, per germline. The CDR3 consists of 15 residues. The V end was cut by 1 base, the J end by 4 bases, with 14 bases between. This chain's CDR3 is CASSLLGGAGETQYF. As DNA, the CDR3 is TGCGCCAGCAGCTTGTTGGGGGGGGCCGGAGAGACCCAGTACTTC.

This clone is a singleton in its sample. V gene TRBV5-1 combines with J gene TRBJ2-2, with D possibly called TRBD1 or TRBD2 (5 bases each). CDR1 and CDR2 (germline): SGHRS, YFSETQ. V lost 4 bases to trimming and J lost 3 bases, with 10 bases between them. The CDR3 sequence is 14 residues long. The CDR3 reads CASSGDGYTGELFF. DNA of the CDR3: TGCGCCAGCAGCGGGGACGGTTACACCGGGGAGCTGTTTTTT. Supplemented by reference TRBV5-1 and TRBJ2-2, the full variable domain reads KAGVTQTPRYLIKTRGQQVTLSCSPISGHRSVSWYQQTPGQGLQFLFEYFSETQRNKGNFPGRFSGRQFSNSRSEMNVSTLELGDSALYLCASSGDGYTGELFFGEGSRLTVL.